A selection of T cell receptor beta chains follows, all from one sample in a study of cytomegalovirus exposure and HLA in healthy donors. Using immunoSEQ multiplex PCR, the repertoire was profiled, and TCRdb retains in-frame clones only, with some absent. The table records roughly 200,000 clones, about 80% of them present only once. Input material: PBMCs. The receptors originated from a man aged 25 to 40 in good health and CMV-seronegative. The CDR3 runs from the conserved cysteine through the conserved F or W. The D gene is left open where the match is weak.

cdr3_aa v_call d_call
CASSQVSWTRIGFFLGGYTF TRBV4-1 NA
CASRQGSSYEQYF TRBV5-1 TRBD1
CASSLREVSDGYTF TRBV7-9 NA
CASSLGDSGNTIYF TRBV5-4 NA
CASIADRGGLEQFF TRBV25-1 TRBD1
CASSRRGQEREQYF TRBV7-6 TRBD1
CASSPASGRSEQYF TRBV18 TRBD2
CASSLRDRAFYEQYF TRBV27 TRBD1
CASSWGGGREQYF TRBV5-6 TRBD2
CASSPRGLGGNEKLFF TRBV28 NA
CASSQEDYLSSYEQYF TRBV4-1 NA
CASSYADYEQYF TRBV7-9 NA
CASSRTNSNQPQHF TRBV28 NA
CASSHGTGLGNRFGIQKSDTQYF TRBV5-1 TRBD1
CASSYTQGSTEAFF TRBV6-6 TRBD1
CASSLDGTSNYGYTF TRBV5-1 NA
CASSLIQSGYGYTF TRBV28 NA
CASSEYGSGGTDTQYF TRBV25-1 NA
CASSVGGTGSSYEQYF TRBV9 TRBD1
CASSRKNLGRVNTEAFF TRBV5-4 NA
CASRAGDTGELFF TRBV23-1 NA
CASSRDSGANVLTF TRBV2 NA
CAWKDRVGNYGYTF TRBV30 TRBD1
CASSSTGSGANVLTF TRBV28 NA
CASHLPENSNQPQHF TRBV27 NA
CASRHRGEKYEQYF TRBV2 TRBD1
CASSRTVYNEQFF TRBV2 NA
CASKGTGDQPQHF TRBV2 TRBD1
CASSDRENEQYF TRBV13 TRBD1
CASSFRGTEAFF TRBV27 NA
CASSVVGQGTNEKLFF TRBV9 NA
CASSAGQPHSYEQYF TRBV28 NA
CASSQVAGRTDTEAFF TRBV4-1 NA
CASSKRLGEGGTEAFF TRBV4-2 NA
CAISGSGLAGEDEQFF TRBV10-3 TRBD2
CASTDGSTYEQYF TRBV5-4 NA
CASSQVIAGGVSDTGELFF TRBV14 TRBD2
CASSSYTYTEAFF TRBV7-3 NA
CASRYRGSTGELFF TRBV6-1 TRBD1
CASSTGLAPNGETQYF TRBV19 TRBD2
CASNGWGVYNEQFF TRBV5-1 NA
CASRTQGNTGELFF TRBV28 NA
CASAHMGTENEQFF TRBV27 NA
CASSFMEETQYF TRBV7-9 NA
CATRPGTGRLQFF TRBV15 TRBD1
CASSLTQETQYF TRBV5-1 NA
CASSPPGGSTRVSSTGELFF TRBV4-1 NA
CASSLEEDSGANVLTF TRBV5-1 NA
CASSFSPTGEDTEAFF TRBV28 TRBD1
CASSQDGQVMLSGANVLTF TRBV4-2 TRBD1
CASSMAGAQEQYF TRBV28 NA
CASSEASGASYEQYF TRBV2 TRBD2
CASSLASSGYQETQYF TRBV5-1 TRBD2